The entry that follows covers one T cell receptor (beta chain) sequence. Its specificity is unknown. PCR amplification relied on 60 Vbeta primers (plus 13 Jbeta primers). Repertoires were generated with immunoSEQ multiplex PCR, while TCRdb's copy carries only in-frame clones and drops some. This sample contains about 54,000 clones. Donors were nominally healthy when sampled, though unrecorded immune exposures were likely. Per the germline V gene, CDR1 is GTSNPN and CDR2 is SVGIG (reference sequence). Trimming stripped 3 bases from V and 0 bases from J, with 12 bases between. The CDR3 totals 15 residues. The source of the sample is a study of cytomegalovirus exposure and HLA in healthy donors. Study details: An early release of data contained about 85 million unique TCRs, which came from HLA-typed donors. Study conclusions and caveats: Listed as cytomegalovirus-associated were 150 or so TCR beta chains. Certain indistinguishable V segments, among them TRBV6-2 and TRBV6-3, were excluded.

This TCR came from a woman aged 40-49 years in good health and CMV-seronegative. The sequenced sample was PBMCs. The chain uses TRBV30 and TRBJ1-3; D possibly corresponds to TRBD1 (5 bases). Written as DNA, the CDR3 is TGTGCCTGGAGGGAGGGACTTTACTCTGGAAACACCATATATTTT. The encoded protein is CAWREGLYSGNTIYF.